A selection of T cell receptor beta chains follows, all from one sample in a study of T cell clones after liver transplantation. The repertoire was sequenced with immunoSEQ multiplex PCR; TCRdb's copy has only in-frame clones and lacks some. The sample shows around 60,000 clones, 70% to 75% of them seen only once. This specimen was CD4+ T cells from blood, taken before liver transplant. The receptors were gathered from a human donor who received a liver transplant. Each CDR3 is given with its conserved first and last residue. The order of the fields is D gene, V gene, clone size, J gene, CDR3 DNA, CDR3 protein. A D gene is named only where the DNA matches it firmly. Rows give clone size only sometimes, using once, few, many, or a class for an expanded clone.

>NA|TRBV14|NA|TRBJ1-1
TGTGCCAGCAGCAAAGCAGGGTACACTGAAGCTTTCTTT
CASSKAGYTEAFF
>NA|TRBV5-1|NA|TRBJ2-2
TGCGCCAGCAGCTTGGTCTACGACACCGGGGAGCTGTTTTTT
CASSLVYDTGELFF
>NA|TRBV9|NA|TRBJ2-7
TGTGCCAGCAGCGTAGGGACAGCCTCAGGCGAGCAGTACTTC
CASSVGTASGEQYF
>TRBD2|TRBV7-6|NA|TRBJ2-5
TGTGCCAGCAGCCTCAAACTGGCGGGGGGCTCAGAGACCCAGTACTTC
CASSLKLAGGSETQYF
>TRBD2|TRBV7-9|once|TRBJ2-5
TGTGCCAGCAGCTTAGTCGGCGGGGGGGTCCAAGAGACCCAGTACTTC
CASSLVGGGVQETQYF
>NA|TRBV2|NA|TRBJ2-7
TGTGCCAGCTCGGGGGGCGCTACCTACGAGCAGTACTTC
CASSGGATYEQYF
>NA|TRBV29-1|NA|TRBJ1-2
TGCAGCGTTTCAGGGGACATGGGCTATGGCTACACCTTC
CSVSGDMGYGYTF
>NA|TRBV2|NA|TRBJ1-5
TGTGCCAGCAGTGAAAGGGGCCCGGGGCCCCAGCATTTT
CASSERGPGPQHF
>NA|TRBV7-9|few|TRBJ1-5
TGTGCCAGCAGCACCGTGGGAGGAGTGAATCAGCCCCAGCATTTT
CASSTVGGVNQPQHF
>NA|TRBV5-1|NA|TRBJ2-5
TGCGCCAGCAGCGGCGGCCGGATAGAGACCCAGTACTTC
CASSGGRIETQYF
>TRBD1|TRBV6-1|NA|TRBJ2-2
TGTGCCAGCAGTGCGGGACAGGGGATTCCCGGGGAGCTGTTTTTT
CASSAGQGIPGELFF
>TRBD1|TRBV13|NA|TRBJ1-3
TGTGCCAGCAGGTTGACAGGGACCCACTCTGGAAACACCATATATTTT
CASRLTGTHSGNTIYF
>TRBD1|TRBV30|many|TRBJ2-3
TGTGCCTGGAGTGTATGGACAGGGGGCTCAGGAACGCAGTATTTT
CAWSVWTGGSGTQYF
>NA|TRBV9|NA|TRBJ1-4
TGTGCCAGCAGCGCCCGGACGGCGGGCGAAAAACTGTTTTTT
CASSARTAGEKLFF
>NA|TRBV9|NA|TRBJ1-3
TGTGCCAGCAGCTCCAGCGGAGGCTCTGGAAACACCATATATTTT
CASSSSGGSGNTIYF
>TRBD1|TRBV19|NA|TRBJ2-7
TGTGCCAGTAGTATCGGGACAGGGGAGTACGAGCAGTACTTC
CASSIGTGEYEQYF
>TRBD1|TRBV7-7|NA|TRBJ1-4
TGTGCCAGCAGCCCGACAGGGAGTCGGGATGAAAAACTGTTTTTT
CASSPTGSRDEKLFF
>TRBD2|TRBV2|NA|TRBJ2-3
TGTGCCAGCAGGGGGACTAGCGGCACAGATACGCAGTATTTT
CASRGTSGTDTQYF
>NA|TRBV9|once|TRBJ1-2
TGTGCCAGCTCAACAGTGAACTATGGCTACACCTTC
CASSTVNYGYTF
>NA|TRBV28|NA|TRBJ1-1
TGTGCCAGCAGTTCTTACGCCGGGACTCCATTTATTGAAGCTTTCTTT
CASSSYAGTPFIEAFF
>NA|TRBV6-1|NA|TRBJ1-1
TGTGCCAGCAGTGAATCTCAGGGCCCCGGCGAAGCTTTCTTT
CASSESQGPGEAFF
>TRBD1|TRBV28|once|TRBJ1-2
TGTGCCAGCAGGTCCGGGACAGCCGGCTACACCTTC
CASRSGTAGYTF